This T cell receptor (beta chain) was recovered during a study of shared clonotypes between healthy human individuals. Turning to the study itself: The donor pool was made up of two women and a few men aged 18 to 49. Per-donor plates numbered three CD4 naive, three CD4 memory, two CD8 naive and one CD8 memory. Overall study results and limits: Clonotypes not shared had lower generation probabilities than those common to all four donors.

Splitting of each subset's genomic DNA was done evenly across several immunoSEQ plates. Sequencing used immunoSEQ multiplex PCR; TCRdb keeps in-frame clones, though not all of them. Of about 590,000 clones in the sample, around 95% were seen once. Points on this clone: Its antigen is currently unknown.

It was CD45RO-negative cells, positively selected for CCR7, that made up naive CD8 cells, with terminally differentiated effector memory CD45RA+ cells excluded. Germline V gives CDR1 MDHEN, CDR2 SYDVKM. Trimming cost V 7 bases and J 6 bases, with 7 bases left between them. There are 11 residues in the CDR3. The sequenced sample consisted of naive CD8+ T cells sorted from blood. This receptor was identified in a woman between 25 and 40 years old in good health. The rearrangement joins TRBV28 to TRBJ2-1; D unclear. The CDR3 DNA reads as TGTGCCAGCACCCGACCCAATGAGCAGTTCTTC. Encoded protein: CASTRPNEQFF.